Listed below are T cell receptor beta chains from one sample, sequenced in a study of blood T cell repertoires in COVID-19. Sequencing was performed with immunoSEQ multiplex PCR; in TCRdb, only in-frame clones are kept and a portion is missing. The sample lists about 270,000 clones, 80% to 90% occurring once. The sequencing input was PBMCs or T cells enriched from blood (not recorded which). These receptors all stem from a woman under 30 who had recovered from COVID-19. CDR3s include the opening cysteine and the closing phenylalanine or tryptophan. The D gene is left open where the match is weak. Size values are once, few and many counts, or a class for expanded clones, and some rows have none.

D gene	V gene	J gene	clone size	CDR3 protein
TRBD1	TRBV11-2	TRBJ2-1	few	CASSFLQGEGNEQFF
TRBD1	TRBV4-1	TRBJ1-5	.	CASSQDTGASNQPQHF
TRBD1	TRBV4-2	TRBJ1-5	.	CASSQVMGQYSNQPQHF
TRBD1	TRBV7-3	TRBJ2-7	.	CASSLDPGQGIYEQYF
TRBD1	TRBV7-6	TRBJ1-3	once	CASSLETGGGISGNTIYF
TRBD2	TRBV11-2	TRBJ2-5	.	CASSWSSGYQETQYF
.	TRBV5-1	TRBJ2-3	.	CASSLVPTAGYTDTQYF
.	TRBV5-1	TRBJ2-1	.	CASSFQGPSYNEQFF
TRBD1	TRBV5-8	TRBJ1-6	.	CASSPDRGSYNSPLHF
.	TRBV6-2/TRBV6-3	TRBJ2-3	.	CASSGLDTQYF
.	TRBV7-8	TRBJ2-3	once	CASSLSGILTDTQYF
TRBD1	TRBV18	TRBJ1-5	.	CASTGQGDQPQHF
.	TRBV28	TRBJ2-3	.	CASSPQVTSTDTQYF
.	TRBV11-1	TRBJ2-1	.	CASSLRGPANEQFF
TRBD1	TRBV28	TRBJ1-1	.	CASSTRDRNTEAFF
TRBD1	TRBV5-1	TRBJ2-7	.	CASTGQGSHEQYF
.	TRBV19	TRBJ1-4	.	CASSPPDSEKLFF
TRBD1	TRBV28	TRBJ1-3	.	CASNSAGGSSGNTIYF
TRBD1	TRBV29-1	TRBJ2-2	.	CSVEDRQGPTGELFF
.	TRBV7-6	TRBJ1-3	.	CASSFEVRGNTIYF
TRBD2	TRBV10-2	TRBJ2-1	once	CASCSGLAGGYRNEQFF
.	TRBV6-5	TRBJ1-1	.	CASSKPGHAATEAFF
.	TRBV5-1	TRBJ2-2	once	CASSLDFAGFTGELFF
.	TRBV6-5	TRBJ1-1	.	CASRSGAQTEAFF
.	TRBV6-5	TRBJ1-5	.	CASTRGGNQPQHF
.	TRBV28	TRBJ1-4	.	CASSSPRGINEKLFF
TRBD2	TRBV19	TRBJ2-1	.	CASSRSGGASYNEQFF
.	TRBV12-5	TRBJ2-3	.	CASAREGTDTQYF
TRBD1	TRBV5-6	TRBJ1-2	.	CASSHIDRGLDGYTF
TRBD1	TRBV5-1	TRBJ1-4	.	CASSSTGTGDEKLFF
TRBD2	TRBV5-1	TRBJ2-4	once	CASRPSGGLAKNIQYF
.	TRBV5-1	TRBJ1-2	.	CASSLAGGGGGLYGYTF
TRBD1	TRBV5-4	TRBJ2-1	.	CASSLGQGAHEQFF
TRBD2	TRBV3-1/TRBV3-2	TRBJ2-7	.	CASSPRVAGPYEQYF
.	TRBV6-5	TRBJ1-4	.	CASSTQQGSNEKLFF
.	TRBV27	TRBJ2-1	.	CASALISAGGSYNEQFF
.	TRBV25-1	TRBJ1-2	.	CASRDTDGYGYTF
.	TRBV24-1	TRBJ1-2	.	CATSDPPGYGYTF
.	TRBV5-1	TRBJ1-2	.	CASSLETSYGYTF
TRBD1	TRBV5-1	TRBJ2-2	.	CASSLPDRGAGGELFF
.	TRBV5-1	TRBJ1-3	.	CASSSDYRGNTIYF
.	TRBV9	TRBJ1-2	.	CASSDSNNYGYTF
TRBD1	TRBV11-2	TRBJ1-2	once	CASFGQGNYGYTF
.	TRBV30	TRBJ2-5	.	CAWSIGQETQYF
.	TRBV20-1	TRBJ2-5	.	CSARNRAQYF
TRBD1	TRBV6-5	TRBJ1-1	.	CASTNRGLTEAFF
.	TRBV7-9	TRBJ1-2	once	CASSLTPGLRGYTF
TRBD1	TRBV6-5	TRBJ1-1	.	CASSTLTGVTEAFF
TRBD1	TRBV20-1	TRBJ1-1	.	CSASRGRAFF
TRBD1	TRBV19	TRBJ1-5	.	CASSPDRVNQPQHF
TRBD1	TRBV5-1	TRBJ1-2	.	CATHFQRPTGAPNYGYTF
.	TRBV18	TRBJ1-2	.	CASSPPSPARGYTF
TRBD1	TRBV2	TRBJ1-5	.	CASGGTGNQPQHF
.	TRBV6-5	TRBJ1-3	.	CASTNGGVNGNTIYF
.	TRBV2	TRBJ1-1	.	CASNGQRTNAEAFF
.	TRBV10-2	TRBJ2-2	.	CATADLQLTGELFF
.	TRBV9	TRBJ1-6	.	CASSPSSNYNSPLHF